This T cell receptor (beta chain) was retrieved from a study of technical replicates of blood from a few donors. From germline, CDR1 is KGHSH and CDR2 LQKENI. V shed 3 bases and J shed 5 bases, with 14 bases lying between them. This CDR3 has 16 amino acids. This table comes from immunoSEQ multiplex PCR, and its TCRdb copy is limited to in-frame clones, with some not included. Of over 50,000 clones in the sample, over 90% are singletons; the top ten hold more than 4%. The source is a human donor in good health. Some clones in this sample may be carry-over from other donors' samples. This chain links TRBV18 with TRBJ1-6, with D perhaps TRBD1 (5 bases). Sequences were obtained from PBMCs. In DNA, the CDR3 is TGTGCCAGCTCACCGCAAGCGACAGCAGATAATTCACCCCTCCACTTT. Amino acids: CASSPQATADNSPLHF.